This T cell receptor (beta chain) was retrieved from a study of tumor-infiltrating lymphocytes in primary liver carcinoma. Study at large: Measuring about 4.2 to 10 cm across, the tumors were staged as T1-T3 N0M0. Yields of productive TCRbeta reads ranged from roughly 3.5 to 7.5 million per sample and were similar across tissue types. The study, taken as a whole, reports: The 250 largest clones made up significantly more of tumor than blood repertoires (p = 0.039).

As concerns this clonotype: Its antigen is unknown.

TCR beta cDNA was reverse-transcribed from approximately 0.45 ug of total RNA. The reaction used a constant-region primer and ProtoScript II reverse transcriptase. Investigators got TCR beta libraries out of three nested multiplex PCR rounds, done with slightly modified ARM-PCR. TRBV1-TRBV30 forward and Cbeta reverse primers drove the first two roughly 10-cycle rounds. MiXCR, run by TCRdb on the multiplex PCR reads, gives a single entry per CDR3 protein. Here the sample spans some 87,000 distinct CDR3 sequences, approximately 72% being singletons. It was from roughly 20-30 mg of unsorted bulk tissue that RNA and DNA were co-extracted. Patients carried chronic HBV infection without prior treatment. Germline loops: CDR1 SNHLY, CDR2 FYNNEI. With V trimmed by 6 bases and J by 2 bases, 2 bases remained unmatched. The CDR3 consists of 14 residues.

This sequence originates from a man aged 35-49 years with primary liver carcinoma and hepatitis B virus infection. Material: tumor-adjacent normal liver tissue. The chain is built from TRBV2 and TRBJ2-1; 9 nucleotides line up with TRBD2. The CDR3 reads CASRWTSAYNEQFF. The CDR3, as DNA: TGTGCCAGCAGATGGACTAGCGCCTACAATGAGCAGTTCTTC.